The 7 T cell receptor beta chains presented below share a single source sample, sequenced in a study of CD8 T cells in ankylosing spondylitis. MiXCR, applied by TCRdb to the 5' RACE reads, yields one record per CDR3 protein. The repertoire holds 40,000 to 50,000 distinct CDR3 sequences, with roughly 2.5% as singletons. Specimen: blood, either unsorted or a sorted T cell fraction (not recorded which). These receptors originate from a male donor with ankylosing spondylitis or in good health (not recorded which).

The rearrangement joins TRBV9 to TRBJ2-1; D is ambiguous. V lost 2 bases and J 7 bases, leaving 10 bases between the germline ends. This CDR3 region has 13 residues. Germline V gives CDR1 SGDLS, CDR2 YYNGEE. The CDR3 spells CASSVNTVNEQFF. The CDR3 DNA sequence: TGTGCCAGCAGCGTTAACACTGTGAATGAGCAGTTCTTC.

This clonotype occurred many times. The chain uses TRBV9 and TRBJ2-5; the match to TRBD1 covers 11 bases. This CDR3 has 14 residues. The V and J ends lost 4 bases and 5 bases, in that order; junction bases with no gene match: 4. Looked up from germline, CDR1 is SGDLS and CDR2 is YYNGEE. CDR3 loop: CASSIRDRGETQYF. CDR3 nucleotide sequence: TGTGCCAGCAGCATACGGGACAGGGGGGAGACCCAGTACTTC.

This clonotype has a count of ten or more. The rearrangement uses TRBV9 and TRBJ2-7, with D perhaps matching TRBD1 or TRBD2 (6 bases each). The CDR3 is 15 residues long. Trimming took off 3 bases at V and 2 bases at J, with 15 bases between the two ends. Germline CDR1 reads SGDLS; CDR2 reads YYNGEE. The CDR3 nucleotides read TGTGCCAGCAGCGAGGGGGGAGACGACGCCTACGAGCAGTACTTC. Protein product: CASSEGGDDAYEQYF.

To note about this clonotype: A read error may be the cause here, since a much bigger clone is one base away. The chain couples TRBV2 to TRBJ2-3, with TRBD2 identical over 7 bases. J was trimmed by 3 bases and V by 8 bases; bases with no gene match: 23. The germline V gene has CDR1 SNHLY and CDR2 FYNNEI. The CDR3 consists of 19 residues. The CDR3 here is CASCLGGSGTNFWTDTQYF. Here the CDR3 DNA reads TGTGCCAGCTGTTTGGGAGGGAGCGGGACCAATTTCTGGACAGATACGCAGTATTTT.

This clonotype was recorded at least ten times. V usage is TRBV9 and J usage is TRBJ2-1, with D unclear. The V end was cut by 0 bases, the J end by 0 bases, with 10 bases between. This CDR3 comprises 16 residues. CDR1 and CDR2 from the germline V gene are SGDLS and YYNGEE. The CDR3 protein is CASSVGISSSYNEQFF. As DNA, the CDR3 is TGTGCCAGCAGCGTAGGGATCTCTAGCTCCTACAATGAGCAGTTCTTC.

J is TRBJ2-7 and V is TRBV9, with a weak D call TRBD1 (5 bases). Trimming cost V 3 bases and J 3 bases, with 13 bases left between them. This CDR3 region has 14 residues. The germline V gene encodes CDR1 SGDLS and CDR2 YYNGEE. This CDR3 is CASSAAPQGYEQYF. CDR3 DNA: TGTGCCAGCAGCGCCGCCCCCCAGGGCTACGAGCAGTACTTC.

This clonotype has ten or more counts. The chain joins TRBV9 to TRBJ2-1; 9 nucleotides agree with TRBD1. The CDR3 is made up of 20 amino acids. Unmatched junction bases numbered 18, after V lost 0 bases and J lost 5 bases. Germline assignment: CDR1 SGDLS and CDR2 YYNGEE. CDR3 sequence: CASSVEQWTGASRRNNEQFF. The CDR3 DNA reads TGTGCCAGCAGCGTAGAGCAGTGGACAGGGGCGTCCAGGAGGAACAATGAGCAGTTCTTC.